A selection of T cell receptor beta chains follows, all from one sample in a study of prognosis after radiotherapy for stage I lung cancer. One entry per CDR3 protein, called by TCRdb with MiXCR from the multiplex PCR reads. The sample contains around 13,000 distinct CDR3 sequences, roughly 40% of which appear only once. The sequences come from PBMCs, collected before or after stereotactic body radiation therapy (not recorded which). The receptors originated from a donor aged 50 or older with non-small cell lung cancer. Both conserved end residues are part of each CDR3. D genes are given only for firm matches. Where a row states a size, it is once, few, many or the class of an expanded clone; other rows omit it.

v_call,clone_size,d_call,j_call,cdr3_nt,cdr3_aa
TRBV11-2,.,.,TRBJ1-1,TGTGCCAGCAACCAACCCTTCCCGGGAACTGAAGCTTTCTTT,CASNQPFPGTEAFF
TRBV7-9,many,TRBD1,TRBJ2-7,TGTGCCAGCAGCCATAAAGTACAGGGGACCGAGCAGTACTTC,CASSHKVQGTEQYF
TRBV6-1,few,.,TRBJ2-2,TGTGCCAGCAGTGACGGGACGGACACCGGGGAGCTGTTTTTT,CASSDGTDTGELFF
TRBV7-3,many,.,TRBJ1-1,TGTGCCAGCAGCTATGACAGGAACACTGAAGCTTTCTTT,CASSYDRNTEAFF
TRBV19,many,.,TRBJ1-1,TGTGCCAGTAGATCAGGACGCCAGGCTTTCTTT,CASRSGRQAFF
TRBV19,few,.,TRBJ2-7,TGTGCCAGTAGTATAGTGGCTAGCGAGACCTACGAGCAGTACTTC,CASSIVASETYEQYF
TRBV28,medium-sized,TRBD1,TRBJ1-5,TGTGCCAGCAGGCACCGGGGCTCAGGGGGCCATCAGCCCCAGCATTTT,CASRHRGSGGHQPQHF
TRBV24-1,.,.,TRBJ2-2,TGTGCCACCAGTGAGTACACCGGGGAGCTGTTTTTT,CATSEYTGELFF
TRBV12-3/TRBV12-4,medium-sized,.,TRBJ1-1,TGTGCCAGCAGTTTACTCCGGGGGACTGAAGCTTTCTTT,CASSLLRGTEAFF
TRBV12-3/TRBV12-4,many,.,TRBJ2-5,TGTGCCAGCAGTTTTAACAGACAAGAGACCCAGTACTTC,CASSFNRQETQYF
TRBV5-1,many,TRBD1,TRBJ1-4,TGCGCCAGCAGCTTGGAGACAGGGGGACGAGAAAAACTGGTTTTT,CASSLETGGREKLVF
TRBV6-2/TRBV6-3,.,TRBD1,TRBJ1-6,TGTGCCAGCAGTGCTGAACAGGGGCTTGGGCCCCTCCACTTT,CASSAEQGLGPLHF
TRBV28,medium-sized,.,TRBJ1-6,TGTGCCAGCAGCCTGGGGGGGAGCTCCTATAATTCACCCCTCCACTTT,CASSLGGSSYNSPLHF
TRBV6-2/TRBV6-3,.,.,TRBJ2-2,TGTGCCAGCAGTTCCTGCGCCACCGTGGAGCTGTTTTTT,CASSSCATVELFF
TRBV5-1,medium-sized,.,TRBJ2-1,TGCGCCAGCAGCTTGGGACTACAAAACAATGAGCAGTTCTTC,CASSLGLQNNEQFF
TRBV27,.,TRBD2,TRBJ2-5,TGTGCCAGCAGGTTTAGCGGGGGGGGGGTGACGACCCAGTACTTC,CASRFSGGGVTTQYF
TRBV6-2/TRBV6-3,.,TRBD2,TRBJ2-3,TGTGCCAGCAGAAGCGGGACTAGAAAAGATACGCAGTATTTT,CASRSGTRKDTQYF
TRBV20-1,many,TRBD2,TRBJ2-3,TGCAGTGCTTTACTAGCGGGGGTCACAGATACGCAGTATTTT,CSALLAGVTDTQYF
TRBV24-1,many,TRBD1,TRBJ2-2,TGTGCCACCAGTGATCCGGGACAGGGTACTACCGGGGAGCTGTTTTTT,CATSDPGQGTTGELFF
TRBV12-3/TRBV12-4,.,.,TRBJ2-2,TGTGCCAGCAGTAATTTACATCGAGGGTACACCGGGGAGCTGTTTTTT,CASSNLHRGYTGELFF
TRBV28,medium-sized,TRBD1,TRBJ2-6,TGTGCCAGCAGTTTAACAGGGGGAAAGGGTGGGGCCAACGTCCTGACTTTC,CASSLTGGKGGANVLTF
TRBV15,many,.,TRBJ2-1,TGTGCCACCAGTGTCGGATACAATGAGCAGTTCTTC,CATSVGYNEQFF
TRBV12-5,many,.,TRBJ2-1,TGTGCTAGTGGTTTGGTAGAGTTTGGCTCCTACAATGAGCAGTTCTTC,CASGLVEFGSYNEQFF
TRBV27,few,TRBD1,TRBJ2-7,TGTGCCAGCAGTCTGTATCAGGGGGCGGTTTACGAGCAGTACTTC,CASSLYQGAVYEQYF
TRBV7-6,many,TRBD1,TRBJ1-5,TGTGCCAGCAGCTGGGACAGGGGGCCGAATCAGCCCCAGCATTTT,CASSWDRGPNQPQHF
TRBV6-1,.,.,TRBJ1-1,TGTGCCAGCAGCCTAATCGGGGGGAGGAACACTGAAGCTTTCTTT,CASSLIGGRNTEAFF
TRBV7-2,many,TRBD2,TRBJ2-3,TGTGCCAGCAGCTTAGTTGGTAGCGGGTCCATCACAGATACGCAGTATTTT,CASSLVGSGSITDTQYF
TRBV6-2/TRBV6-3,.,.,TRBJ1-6,TGTGCCAGCACCCGACGGGCAGGGGATTCACCCCTCCACTTT,CASTRRAGDSPLHF
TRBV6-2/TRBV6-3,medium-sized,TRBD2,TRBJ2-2,TGTGCCAGCAGCAACGGACTAGCGGGATTTGACGGGGAGCTGTTTTTT,CASSNGLAGFDGELFF
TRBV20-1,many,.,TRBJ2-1,TGCAGTGTTTACCTCGACGGGATGGATGAGCAGTTCTTC,CSVYLDGMDEQFF
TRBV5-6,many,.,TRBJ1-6,TGTGCCAGCAGCTCGACGGTGAATTCACCCCTCCACTTT,CASSSTVNSPLHF
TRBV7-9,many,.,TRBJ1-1,TGTGCCAGCAGCTCCAGGGATGGCACTGAAGCTTTCTTT,CASSSRDGTEAFF
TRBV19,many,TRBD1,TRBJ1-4,TGTGCCAGTAGTAGCAATACAGGGGGAAGTTTTAATGAAAAACTGTTTTTT,CASSSNTGGSFNEKLFF
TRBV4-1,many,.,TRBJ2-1,TGCGCCAGCAGCCAAGAAAAGGGACTTTATGTGTACAATGAGCAGTTCTTC,CASSQEKGLYVYNEQFF
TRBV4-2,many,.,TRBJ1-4,TGTGCCAGCACCCCGGTCCAATCGCAAACTAATGAAAAACTGTTTTTT,CASTPVQSQTNEKLFF
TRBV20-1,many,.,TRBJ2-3,TGCAGTGCTAGCACGGGAGGCACAGATACGCAGTATTTT,CSASTGGTDTQYF